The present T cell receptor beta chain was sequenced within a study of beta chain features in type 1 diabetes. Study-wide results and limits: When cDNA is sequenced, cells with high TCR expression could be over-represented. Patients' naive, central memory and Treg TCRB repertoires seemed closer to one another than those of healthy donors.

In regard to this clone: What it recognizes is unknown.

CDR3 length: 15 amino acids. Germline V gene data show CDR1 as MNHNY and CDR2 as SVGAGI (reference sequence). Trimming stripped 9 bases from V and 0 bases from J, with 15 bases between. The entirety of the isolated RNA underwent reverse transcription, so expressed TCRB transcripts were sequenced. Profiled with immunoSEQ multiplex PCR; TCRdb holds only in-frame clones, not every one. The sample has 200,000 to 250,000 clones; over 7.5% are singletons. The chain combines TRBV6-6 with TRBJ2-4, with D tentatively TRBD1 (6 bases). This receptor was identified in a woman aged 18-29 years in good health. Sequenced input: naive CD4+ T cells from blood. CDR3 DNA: TGTGCCAGTCAGGGGAGTGGGGTAGCCAAAAACATTCAGTACTTC. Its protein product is CASQGSGVAKNIQYF.